The 15 T cell receptor beta chains below all came from one sample that was sequenced in a study of cytomegalovirus exposure and HLA in healthy donors. Profiling relied on immunoSEQ multiplex PCR, and the TCRdb table lists in-frame clones only, not all of them. The sample includes over 75,000 clones, 85% of them seen just once. The sequencing input was PBMCs. The receptors shown here come from a man younger than 35 in good health and CMV-seropositive.

The rearrangement links TRBV6-5 to TRBJ1-2, with 7 bases aligning to TRBD1. V shed 0 bases and J 3 bases; nucleotides not matched to a gene: 4. The CDR3 length is 15 residues. Germline loops: CDR1 MNHEY, CDR2 SVGAGI. The CDR3, as DNA: TGTGCCAGCAGTTACTCGACAGGGTTCGACTATGGCTACACCTTC. As protein: CASSYSTGFDYGYTF.

This chain joins TRBV30 and TRBJ2-1; D is possibly TRBD1 (6 bases). Trimming took 4 bases from V and 1 from J, leaving 11 bases between them. Germline V CDR1 and CDR2: GTSNPN, SVGIG (reference sequence). The CDR3 loop spans 14 amino acids. CDR3 coding DNA: TGTGCCTGGACAAGGACAGTATCCTACAATGAGCAGTTCTTC. Protein: CAWTRTVSYNEQFF.

The chain combines TRBV18 with TRBJ1-1; D remains ambiguous. In germline, CDR1 is KGHSH, CDR2 LQKENI. V lost 3 bases and J lost 4, with 12 bases in between. The CDR3 covers 14 residues. CDR3 region: CASSPSGGSTEAFF. The CDR3 DNA is TGTGCCAGCTCACCTTCCGGAGGATCCACTGAAGCTTTCTTT. Full variable domain (remainder filled in from reference TRBV18 and TRBJ1-1): NAGVMQNPRHLVRRRGQEARLRCSPMKGHSHVYWYRQLPEEGLKFMVYLQKENIIDESGMPKERFSAEFPKEGPSILRIQQVVRGDSAAYFCASSPSGGSTEAFFGQGTRLTVV.

The genes are TRBV4-1 and TRBJ2-7; the match to TRBD1 covers 9 bases. There are 15 residues in the CDR3. CDR1 MGHRA and CDR2 YSYEKL come from the germline V gene. Germline trimming cut 2 bases from V and 4 bases from J; bases unmatched to any gene: 6. The CDR3 nucleotides read TGCGCCAGCAGCCAACCGACAGGGGGGCGATACGAGCAGTACTTC. Amino acids: CASSQPTGGRYEQYF.

This sequence joins TRBV29-1 and TRBJ2-1, with 10 bases fitting TRBD1. Germline CDR1 reads SQVTM; CDR2 reads ANQGSEA. Trimming at V came to 4 bases and at J to 4 bases, leaving 7 bases not matched to a gene. The CDR3 spans 15 residues. The CDR3 nucleotides are TGCAGCGTTGTCAGACAGGGGGCCTTGTACAATGAGCAGTTCTTC. This sequence encodes CSVVRQGALYNEQFF.

The J gene is TRBJ1-2, the V gene TRBV6-5; D gene ambiguous. The germline V gene encodes CDR1 MNHEY and CDR2 SVGAGI. The CDR3 totals 16 residues. The V end was cut by 0 bases, the J end by 4 bases, with 15 bases between. Here the CDR3 DNA reads TGTGCCAGCAGTTACTCGAAGGGCGGGGAATCCTATGGCTACACCTTC. Amino acid sequence: CASSYSKGGESYGYTF.

DNA for the CDR3: TGTGCCAGCAAAGGGGGGACAGAGAGCTCCTACGAGCAGTACGTC. Encoded protein: CASKGGTESSYEQYV. The chain carries TRBV6-6 and TRBJ2-7, with D perhaps TRBD1 (7 bases). The CDR3 runs to 15 residues. From germline, CDR1 is MNHNY and CDR2 SVGAGI (reference sequence). The V gene lost 7 bases and the J gene lost 0 bases, with 16 bases spanning the gap.

This chain uses TRBV29-1 with TRBJ2-1, with D possibly being TRBD2 (5 bases). Germline V gives CDR1 SQVTM, CDR2 ANQGSEA. Trimming pared 5 bases from V and 7 bases from J, leaving 21 bases between. The CDR3 runs to 15 residues. CDR3 protein: CSVQKAVGSRNEQFF. CDR3 DNA: TGCAGCGTTCAAAAAGCGGTTGGGTCGAGGAATGAGCAGTTCTTC.

This chain joins TRBV28 and TRBJ1-2; 9 nucleotides line up with TRBD1. The germline gives CDR1 MDHEN, CDR2 SYDVKM. J lost 8 bases, V lost 5 bases, and 9 bases had no gene match. The CDR3 contains 14 residues. CDR3 protein: CASSTAGTGSGYTF. CDR3 in DNA: TGTGCCAGCAGTACAGCCGGGACAGGGAGCGGCTACACCTTC.

The chain joins TRBV18 to TRBJ2-7, with 9 bases fitting TRBD1. V lost 3 bases to trimming and J lost 7 bases; unmatched junction nucleotides: 7. From germline, CDR1 is KGHSH and CDR2 LQKENI. This CDR3 comprises 14 residues. The chain's CDR3 is CASSPRTGAGEQYF. CDR3 nucleotide sequence: TGTGCCAGCTCACCGAGGACAGGGGCAGGTGAGCAGTACTTC.

This clone was picked up a small number of times. The chain combines TRBV11-2 with TRBJ2-2; a weak D match, TRBD1 (5 bases). V was cut by 4 bases and J by 10 bases, with 13 bases left in between. Germline V gene data show CDR1 as SGHAT and CDR2 as FQNNGV. The CDR3 is 13 residues long. The CDR3 DNA is TGTGCCAGCAGCTCGTCAGGGTTTGAGGAGCTGTTTTTT. It is translated as CASSSSGFEELFF.

This clone was observed at least ten times. Its ends do not fully match the called genes, so a read error is possible. The genes are TRBV28 and TRBJ1-5, with 9 bases fitting TRBD1. The CDR3 is made up of 15 amino acids. Germline loops: CDR1 MDHEN, CDR2 SYDVKM. CDR3 sequence (DNA): TGTGCCAGCAGTCTATGGACAGGGGACGACCAGCCCCAGCATTTT. It yields the protein CASSLWTGDDQPQHF.

The rearrangement links TRBV27 to TRBJ2-1; D gene unclear. The length of the CDR3 is 13 residues. Germline CDR1 is MNHEY and CDR2 is SMNVEV (reference sequence). Trimming took 3 bases from V and 7 from J, leaving 10 bases between them. In DNA, the CDR3 is TGTGCCAGCAGTTTCTATTTTCGTAATGAGCAGTTCTTC. The encoded protein is CASSFYFRNEQFF.

The chain couples TRBV6-1 to TRBJ1-1, with 8 bases matching TRBD1. CDR3 length: 14 amino acids. From germline, CDR1 is MNHNS and CDR2 SASEGT. V lost 6 bases and J lost 5; bases outside the gene matches: 8. CDR3 region: CASSPGGVRTEAFF. In nucleotides, the CDR3 is TGTGCCAGCAGCCCAGGGGGCGTGAGGACTGAAGCTTTCTTT.

This clone has only a few counts. The chain recombines TRBV11-2 with TRBJ1-1, with unresolved D. The germline V gene has CDR1 SGHAT and CDR2 FQNNGV. The CDR3 sequence is 14 residues long. The germline V and J ends were trimmed by 5 bases and 5 bases, with 15 bases remaining between them. CDR3 amino acids: CASSQQSRGTEAFF. DNA for the CDR3: TGTGCCAGCAGCCAACAATCCAGAGGAACTGAAGCTTTCTTT.